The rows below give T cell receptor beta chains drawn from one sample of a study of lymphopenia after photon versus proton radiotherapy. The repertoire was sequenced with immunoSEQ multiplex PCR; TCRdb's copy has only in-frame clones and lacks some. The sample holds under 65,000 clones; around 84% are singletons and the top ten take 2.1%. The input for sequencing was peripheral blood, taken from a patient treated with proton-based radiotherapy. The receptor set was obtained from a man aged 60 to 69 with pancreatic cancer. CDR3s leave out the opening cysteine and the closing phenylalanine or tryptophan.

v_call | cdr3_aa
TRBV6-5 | ASSTQTSPNEQF
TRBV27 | ASSLIAGYTYNEQF
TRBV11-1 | ASSLAQAYRTEAF
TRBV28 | ASSMTGGGSNQPQH
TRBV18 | ASYEGGPLGEQY
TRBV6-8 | ASSKKPRGPNYEQY
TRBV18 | ASSPPSLIAF
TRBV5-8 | ASSRIGLADEQY
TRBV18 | ASSRGLDTQY
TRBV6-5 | ASSYSRAEGYEQY
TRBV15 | ATSRSINTGELF
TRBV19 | ASSIDNRYSNQPQH
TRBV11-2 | ASSYQGGSSYNEQF